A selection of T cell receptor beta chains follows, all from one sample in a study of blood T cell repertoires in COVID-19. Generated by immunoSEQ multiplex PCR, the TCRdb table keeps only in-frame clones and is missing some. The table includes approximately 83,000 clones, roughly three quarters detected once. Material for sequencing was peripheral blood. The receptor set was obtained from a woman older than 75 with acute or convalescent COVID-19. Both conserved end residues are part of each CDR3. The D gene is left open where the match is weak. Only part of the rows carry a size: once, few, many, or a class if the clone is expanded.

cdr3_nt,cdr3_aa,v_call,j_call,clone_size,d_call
TGTGCCAGCACCTTAACTGGGCCTCGGCAGCCCCAGCATTTT,CASTLTGPRQPQHF,TRBV2,TRBJ1-5,once,.
TGCAGCGTTGGGGCAGGAGGAGAGACCCAGTACTTC,CSVGAGGETQYF,TRBV29-1,TRBJ2-5,.,.
TGTGCCAGCAGCGCCCAAGGGGGGGGCCTATATGGCTACACCTTC,CASSAQGGGLYGYTF,TRBV9,TRBJ1-2,.,.
TGTGCCAGCAGTTCATTAAACTCTGGGACAGGGGGGCGAGATGGCTACACCTTC,CASSSLNSGTGGRDGYTF,TRBV27,TRBJ1-2,.,TRBD1
TGTGCCAGTAACCTCGGGACAGGGGCCTCTGGAAACACCATATATTTT,CASNLGTGASGNTIYF,TRBV19,TRBJ1-3,.,TRBD1
TGTGCCAGCAGCCTGCGGACCGGGACAATCACAGATACGCAGTATTTT,CASSLRTGTITDTQYF,TRBV5-6,TRBJ2-3,.,.
TGTGCCAGCAGTCGAACTACCGGGACAGGGAGAGGCTACACCTTC,CASSRTTGTGRGYTF,TRBV27,TRBJ1-2,.,TRBD1
TGTGCCAGCAGCTCCCGGACAGGGAATAATTCACCCCTCCACTTT,CASSSRTGNNSPLHF,TRBV9,TRBJ1-6,.,TRBD1
TGTGCCAGTACAGCTACAGGGCCTAATCAGCCCCAGCATTTT,CASTATGPNQPQHF,TRBV19,TRBJ1-5,.,.
TGTGCCAGCTCACCAGGGAGCGGGAGAATCTACGAGCAGTACTTC,CASSPGSGRIYEQYF,TRBV18,TRBJ2-7,few,TRBD2
TGTGCCTGGAGCGGGACAGGTCTAGAACCCCAGCATTTT,CAWSGTGLEPQHF,TRBV30,TRBJ1-5,.,TRBD1
TGCAGCCTCACAGGCGACACAGATACGCAGTATTTT,CSLTGDTDTQYF,TRBV29-1,TRBJ2-3,.,.
TGTGCCAGCAGCTTGCTAGGACTAGCGGACGAGCAGTTCTTC,CASSLLGLADEQFF,TRBV7-9,TRBJ2-1,.,TRBD2
TGTGCCAGCAGAACTAGGGGGGGCGAGCAGTACTTC,CASRTRGGEQYF,TRBV6-5,TRBJ2-7,.,.
TGCGCCAGCAGCCCCATGGGGCATAGCAATCAGCCCCAGCATTTT,CASSPMGHSNQPQHF,TRBV5-1,TRBJ1-5,.,.
TGTGCCAGCAGCCTTGGACACAACACTGAAGCTTTCTTT,CASSLGHNTEAFF,TRBV9,TRBJ1-1,.,.
TGTGCCAGCAGCGTAGCAACGACTAGCGGGAGGGCCATAGATACGCAGTATTTT,CASSVATTSGRAIDTQYF,TRBV9,TRBJ2-3,.,TRBD2
TGTGCCAGCAGCGCGCGGACTGCCGGTAATGAAAAACTGTTTTTT,CASSARTAGNEKLFF,TRBV7-2,TRBJ1-4,.,.
TGTGCCAGCAGCTTACAGGATGACAGGGGGCGTGGCTACACCTTC,CASSLQDDRGRGYTF,TRBV7-9,TRBJ1-2,.,TRBD1
TGTGCCAGCAGTGAAGACCCCTTCCGCAGGGTGCCTAATCAGCCCCAGCATTTT,CASSEDPFRRVPNQPQHF,TRBV2,TRBJ1-5,.,.
TGTGCCAGCTCACCGCCCGCAGGGGTGGCGACCCAGTACTTC,CASSPPAGVATQYF,TRBV18,TRBJ2-5,many,.
TGTGCCAGCAGAGGGACAGGGTTTAGCGCTGAAGCTTTCTTT,CASRGTGFSAEAFF,TRBV6-5,TRBJ1-1,.,TRBD1
TGTGCCAGCAGCCAAGATAGCGGGACTCCTGGAAACACCATATATTTT,CASSQDSGTPGNTIYF,TRBV4-2,TRBJ1-3,few,.
TGTGCCAGCAGCACCCAGACGACAGGGACTAATGAAAAACTGTTTTTT,CASSTQTTGTNEKLFF,TRBV4-2,TRBJ1-4,.,TRBD1
TGTGCCAGCAAACCGGGACAGAGCTATGGCTACACCTTC,CASKPGQSYGYTF,TRBV28,TRBJ1-2,once,TRBD1
TGTGCCAGCAGCCCGCGCACGACCGGGACAGGGAATTCACCCCTCCACTTT,CASSPRTTGTGNSPLHF,TRBV7-2,TRBJ1-6,.,TRBD1
TGTGCCAGCGGGGCCGGACAGGGGAGGGCTAGCGGGGGATACAATGAGCAGTTCTTC,CASGAGQGRASGGYNEQFF,TRBV7-9,TRBJ2-1,.,.
TGTGCCAGTAGTGCCCGGGACAGGGGGCGCACGGCTGAAGCTTTCTTT,CASSARDRGRTAEAFF,TRBV19,TRBJ1-1,.,TRBD1
TGTGCCAGCAGCCTATATGGACAGGGGCGAGCCCAAGAGACCCAGTACTTC,CASSLYGQGRAQETQYF,TRBV5-6,TRBJ2-5,.,TRBD1
TGCGCCAGCAGCGTACCTACTAGCGGGGTTTTTAATGAGCAGTTCTTC,CASSVPTSGVFNEQFF,TRBV5-1,TRBJ2-1,few,TRBD2
TGTGCCAGCAGCCACGACAGGAACGTGCCCTATGGCTACACCTTC,CASSHDRNVPYGYTF,TRBV14,TRBJ1-2,.,.
TGTGCCAGCAGCCCCACGGGAGGGAGGGCTGAAGCTTTCTTT,CASSPTGGRAEAFF,TRBV7-9,TRBJ1-1,.,.
TGTGCCAGCTCCCAAGCGGGACAGGCCTCCTACGAGCAGTACTTC,CASSQAGQASYEQYF,TRBV18,TRBJ2-7,.,.
TGTGCCAGCAGTTTAGGACAGGTCTACTATGGCTACACCTTC,CASSLGQVYYGYTF,TRBV28,TRBJ1-2,once,TRBD1
TGTGCCAGTAGCGGGGACACAACCTTGAACACTGAAGCTTTCTTT,CASSGDTTLNTEAFF,TRBV19,TRBJ1-1,.,.
TGCAGCGCAGAACTAGCGGGGGGCCCAGATACGCAGTATTTT,CSAELAGGPDTQYF,TRBV29-1,TRBJ2-3,once,TRBD2
TGTGCCAGCAGCCCCGCCGGGACTAGCGCCTACAATGAGCAGTTCTTC,CASSPAGTSAYNEQFF,TRBV4-2,TRBJ2-1,few,TRBD2
TGTGCCAGCAGTTTAGAGGCAGGCTACGAGCAGTACTTC,CASSLEAGYEQYF,TRBV12-3/TRBV12-4,TRBJ2-7,.,.
TGCAGTGCTAGTCGGCGGAGCTCTGGAAACACCATATATTTT,CSASRRSSGNTIYF,TRBV20-1,TRBJ1-3,.,.
TGTGCCAGCAGCCCGACTGTCGCAGATACGCAGTATTTT,CASSPTVADTQYF,TRBV7-2,TRBJ2-3,.,.
TGTGCCAGCAGTCCCTTTGGACAGGGGGATTCACCCCTCCACTTT,CASSPFGQGDSPLHF,TRBV2,TRBJ1-6,.,TRBD1
TGTGCCAGCAGCCAAGGCTCCAGGGGCGACACTGAAGCTTTCTTT,CASSQGSRGDTEAFF,TRBV3-1/TRBV3-2,TRBJ1-1,.,.
TGTGCCAGCAGACAGGGAAATCAGCCCCAGCATTTT,CASRQGNQPQHF,TRBV6-5,TRBJ1-5,.,.
TGTGCCAGTAGTACATACCTAAGACTTGATTCACCCCTCCACTTT,CASSTYLRLDSPLHF,TRBV19,TRBJ1-6,few,.
TGTGCCACCAGTGATCGGACAGGGGCCACAGATACGCAGTATTTT,CATSDRTGATDTQYF,TRBV24-1,TRBJ2-3,.,TRBD1
TGTGCCAGCAGTTACGGAGTCATGAACACTGAAGCTTTCTTT,CASSYGVMNTEAFF,TRBV6-6,TRBJ1-1,.,.
TGTGCCAGCAGCCCGCAGAGGGGGCTTAGCTCCTACGAGCAGTACTTC,CASSPQRGLSSYEQYF,TRBV7-2,TRBJ2-7,.,TRBD1
TGTGCCTGGAGTATTGGGGGCGGCGGGGAAAAACTGTTTTTT,CAWSIGGGGEKLFF,TRBV30,TRBJ1-4,once,.
TGTGCCAGCAGTTACTCGAAAAGGGGGCCCTATAATTCACCCCTCCACTTT,CASSYSKRGPYNSPLHF,TRBV6-2/TRBV6-3,TRBJ1-6,.,TRBD1
TGTGCCAGCAGCCAAGAGGAACCTGTGGGGGAGACGAACAGGGGGATTTATAGCAATCAGCCCCAGCATTTT,CASSQEEPVGETNRGIYSNQPQHF,TRBV14,TRBJ1-5,.,TRBD1
TGTGCCAGCAGCTTAGGGGCGGGAGTGGCCAAAAACATTCAGTACTTC,CASSLGAGVAKNIQYF,TRBV7-9,TRBJ2-4,.,TRBD2
TGTGCCAGCACCTCGATCGGGGATGAGCAGTTCTTC,CASTSIGDEQFF,TRBV12-3/TRBV12-4,TRBJ2-1,once,.
TGCGCCAGCAGCCAAGGGAGGTCCGGGTCCACCGGGGAGCTGTTTTTT,CASSQGRSGSTGELFF,TRBV4-3,TRBJ2-2,.,.